This record covers a single TCR beta chain. Trimming pared 1 base from V and 3 bases from J, leaving 7 bases between. This CDR3 comprises 13 residues. CDR1 and CDR2 (germline): SGHAT, FQNNGV. The record originates from a study of blood T cell repertoires in COVID-19. Some clones are missing from TCRdb's copy, which holds only in-frame ones; the method was immunoSEQ multiplex PCR. This sample carries 95,000 to 150,000 clones, 85% of them seen once, and the ten largest clones take about a tenth. The sequenced sample consisted of peripheral blood. This clonotype was obtained from a man aged 80 or over with acute or convalescent COVID-19. The chain uses TRBV11-2 and TRBJ2-7; no reliable D call. The CDR3 sequence: CASSLAQYYEQYF. As DNA, the CDR3 is TGTGCCAGCAGCTTAGCACAGTACTACGAGCAGTACTTC.